These 13 T cell receptor beta chains came from one sample sequenced in a study of CD8 T cells in ankylosing spondylitis. In TCRdb, the 5' RACE reads were re-called with MiXCR into one record per CDR3 protein. Of more than 250,000 distinct CDR3 sequences listed, 11% are singletons. Sequences were obtained from blood, either unsorted or a sorted T cell fraction (not recorded which). The receptors originated from a female donor with ankylosing spondylitis or in good health (not recorded which).

This clonotype was counted between two and nine times. V is TRBV28 and J is TRBJ2-7; 8 positions match TRBD2. V lost 1 base, J lost 3 bases, and 5 bases stayed unmatched. The germline CDR1 and CDR2 sequences are MDHEN and SYDVKM. This CDR3 contains 15 residues. The CDR3 DNA reads TGTGCCAGCAGTTTATCCCCTAGCGGGTTCTACGAGCAGTACTTC. As protein: CASSLSPSGFYEQYF.

The rearrangement uses TRBV6-1 and TRBJ2-4, with a possible D match to TRBD2 (6 bases). This CDR3 is built from 14 residues. The ends were cut back, 7 bases at V and 0 bases at J, with 10 bases in the middle. Germline V gene data show CDR1 as MNHNS and CDR2 as SASEGT. The DNA of the CDR3 is TGTGCCAGCACCACGGGACTAGCCAAAAACATTCAGTACTTC. It is translated as CASTTGLAKNIQYF.

This clonotype was recorded many times. The V gene is TRBV5-1, the J gene TRBJ2-1, with D possibly TRBD1 on 6 matching bases. Trimming removed 2 bases at V and 3 bases at J, with 21 bases between. The CDR3 contains 18 residues. Germline CDR1 is SGHRS and CDR2 is YFSETQ. The CDR3 DNA follows: TGCGCCAGCAGCTTCCAGGGGAATCTACATGCAATCTACAATGAGCAGTTCTTC. Protein sequence: CASSFQGNLHAIYNEQFF.

This clonotype was recorded many times. In DNA form, the CDR3 reads TGCGCCAGCCGGGGGAACTATGGCTACACCTTC. It is translated as CASRGNYGYTF. The chain couples TRBV5-1 to TRBJ1-2; a possible D gene is TRBD1 (5 bases). V lost 7 bases and J lost 2, with 6 bases in between. Germline V gives CDR1 SGHRS, CDR2 YFSETQ. This CDR3 spans 11 amino acids.

This clonotype came up a few times. The V call is TRBV18, the J call TRBJ1-1, with 9 bases identical to TRBD1. The CDR3 totals 12 residues. CDR1 is KGHSH and CDR2 is LQKENI in the germline V gene. The V gene end was trimmed by 5 bases and the J gene end by 12 bases; junction bases not matched to a gene: 7. CDR3 amino acids: CASSYAGTGPFF. In nucleotides, the CDR3 is TGTGCCAGCTCATACGCCGGGACAGGGCCTTTCTTT.

CDR3 sequence: CASSIVGSGAAETQYF. CDR3 bases: TGTGCCAGTAGTATAGTCGGTAGCGGGGCTGCAGAGACCCAGTACTTC. The chain uses TRBV19 and TRBJ2-5, with 8 bases lining up with TRBD2. The CDR3 loop spans 16 amino acids. Germline V gene data show CDR1 as LNHDA and CDR2 as SQIVND (reference sequence). The J segment lost 4 bases and the V segment lost 1 base, leaving 8 bases of the junction unmatched.

This clonotype was counted many times. The J gene is TRBJ2-3, the V gene TRBV20-1; TRBD2 agrees at 8 bases. The CDR3 totals 15 residues. The V gene's germline CDR1 is DFQATT and CDR2 SNEGSKA (reference sequence). Unmatched junction bases numbered 13, after V lost 2 bases and J lost 9 bases. The CDR3 DNA reads as TGCAGTGCTAGAAAGAGGACGGGAGGGCCTCTCACGCAGTATTTT. Protein sequence: CSARKRTGGPLTQYF.

There are many counts of this clonotype. The chain carries TRBV5-1 and TRBJ1-2, with D hard to call. Germline CDR1 SGHRS, CDR2 YFSETQ. The CDR3 loop spans 13 amino acids. The V end was cut by 0 bases, the J end by 6 bases, with 9 bases between. CDR3 region: CASSLGQPNGYTF. As DNA, the CDR3 is TGCGCCAGCAGCTTGGGGCAGCCGAATGGCTACACCTTC. The full variable domain, rest sourced from reference TRBV5-1 and TRBJ1-2, is KAGVTQTPRYLIKTRGQQVTLSCSPISGHRSVSWYQQTPGQGLQFLFEYFSETQRNKGNFPGRFSGRQFSNSRSEMNVSTLELGDSALYLCASSLGQPNGYTFGSGTRLTVV.

This clonotype was counted at least ten times. V and J are TRBV20-1 and TRBJ2-2; D call uncertain. V lost 3 bases and J 0 bases, leaving 5 bases between the germline ends. Germline CDR1 reads DFQATT; CDR2 reads SNEGSKA (reference sequence). The CDR3 is made up of 13 amino acids. CDR3 DNA: TGCAGTGCTAGTTCGCCGAACACCGGGGAGCTGTTTTTT. Residues: CSASSPNTGELFF.

In its sample, this clonotype was seen a few times. The chain couples TRBV20-1 to TRBJ2-1, with D hard to call. The length of the CDR3 is 11 residues. V was trimmed by 7 bases and J by 8 bases, leaving 12 bases between them. CDR1 is DFQATT, CDR2 SNEGSKA, per germline (reference sequence). CDR3 residues: CSESVFDEQFF. CDR3 nucleotide sequence: TGCAGTGAGTCCGTTTTTGATGAGCAGTTCTTC.

This chain joins TRBV5-6 and TRBJ2-5; D could derive from TRBD1 or TRBD2 (5 bases each). CDR1 is SGHDT and CDR2 is YYEEEE in the germline V gene. This CDR3 spans 13 amino acids. The V gene lost 3 bases and the J gene lost 4 bases, with 10 bases spanning the gap. The CDR3 protein is CASSWDPAETQYF. As DNA, the CDR3 is TGTGCCAGCAGCTGGGACCCGGCAGAGACCCAGTACTTC.

Ten or more counts support this clonotype. The chain employs TRBV18 and TRBJ1-6; no definite D call. The length of the CDR3 is 15 residues. Deletions cut 1 base from V and 7 bases from J, with 11 bases between. The V gene's germline CDR1 is KGHSH and CDR2 LQKENI. The CDR3 is CASSPLRRENSPLHF. The CDR3 DNA is TGTGCCAGCTCACCACTCAGGCGGGAGAATTCACCCCTCCACTTT.

Ten or more counts support this clonotype. V and J are TRBV7-6 and TRBJ1-2; 7 bases are a match to TRBD1. This CDR3 has 15 amino acids. The ends lost 5 bases at V and 1 base at J; junction bases unmatched: 7. CDR1 is SGHVS and CDR2 is FNYEAQ in the germline V gene. The CDR3 here is CASSPTGLFNYGYTF. DNA of the CDR3: TGTGCCAGCAGCCCGACAGGGCTCTTTAACTATGGCTACACCTTC.